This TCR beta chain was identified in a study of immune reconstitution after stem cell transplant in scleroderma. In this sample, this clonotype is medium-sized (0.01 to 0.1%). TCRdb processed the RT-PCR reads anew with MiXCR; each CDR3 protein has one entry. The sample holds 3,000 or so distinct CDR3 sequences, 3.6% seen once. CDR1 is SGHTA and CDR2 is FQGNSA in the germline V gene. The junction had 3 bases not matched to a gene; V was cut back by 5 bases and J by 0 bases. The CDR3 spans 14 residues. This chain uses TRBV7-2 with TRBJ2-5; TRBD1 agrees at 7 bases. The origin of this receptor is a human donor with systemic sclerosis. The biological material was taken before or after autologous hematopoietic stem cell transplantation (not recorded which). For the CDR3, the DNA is TGTGCCAGCAGCCCAACAGGGGACCAAGAGACCCAGTACTTC. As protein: CASSPTGDQETQYF.